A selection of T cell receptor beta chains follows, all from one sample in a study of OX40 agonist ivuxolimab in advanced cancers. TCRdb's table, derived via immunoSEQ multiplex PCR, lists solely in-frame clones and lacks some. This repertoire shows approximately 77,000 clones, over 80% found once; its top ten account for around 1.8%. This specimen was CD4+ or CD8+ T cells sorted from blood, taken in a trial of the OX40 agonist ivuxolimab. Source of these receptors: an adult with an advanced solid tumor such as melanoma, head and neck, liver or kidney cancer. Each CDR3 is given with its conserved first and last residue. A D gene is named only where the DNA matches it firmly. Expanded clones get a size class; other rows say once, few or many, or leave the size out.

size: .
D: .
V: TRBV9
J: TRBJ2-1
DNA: TGTGCCAGCAGCGCCGGGACGGCATACAATGAGCAGTTCTTC
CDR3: CASSAGTAYNEQFF

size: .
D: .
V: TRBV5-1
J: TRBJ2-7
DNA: TGCGCCAGCAGCTTGGCGTCCGTGCCGAGTAGCAGGTTACACGAGCAGTACTTC
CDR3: CASSLASVPSSRLHEQYF

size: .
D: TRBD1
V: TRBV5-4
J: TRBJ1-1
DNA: TGTGCCAGCAGCCCAGGGGGCCTTACTGAAGCTTTCTTT
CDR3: CASSPGGLTEAFF

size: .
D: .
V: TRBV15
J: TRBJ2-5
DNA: TGTGCCACCAGCAGAGATAATGCGCTTAAGACCCAGTACTTC
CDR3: CATSRDNALKTQYF

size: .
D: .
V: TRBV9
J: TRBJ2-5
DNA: TGTGCCAGCAGCCCTCGACGGGAAGGAGGTAAAAAGACCCAGTACTTC
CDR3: CASSPRREGGKKTQYF

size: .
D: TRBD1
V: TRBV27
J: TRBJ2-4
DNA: TGTGCCAGCAGTTTAGGGACAGGGGGCAACATTCAGTACTTC
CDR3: CASSLGTGGNIQYF

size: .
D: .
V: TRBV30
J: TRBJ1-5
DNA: TGTGCCTGGACGGGGGGAGGTAGCAATCAGCCCCAGCATTTT
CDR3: CAWTGGGSNQPQHF

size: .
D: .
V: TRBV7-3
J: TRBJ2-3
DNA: TGTGCCAGCAGCTTACTAGGACGGACAGATACGCAGTATTTT
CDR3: CASSLLGRTDTQYF

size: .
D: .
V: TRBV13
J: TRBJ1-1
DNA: TGTGCCAGCAGCGTCCTCAAGACTGAAGCTTTCTTT
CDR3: CASSVLKTEAFF

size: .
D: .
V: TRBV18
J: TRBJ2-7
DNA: TGTGCCAGCTCACCGGGATTGGTGTCGGGCGACGAGCAGTACTTC
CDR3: CASSPGLVSGDEQYF

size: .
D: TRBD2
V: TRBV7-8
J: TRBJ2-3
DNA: TGTGCCGGGGCTTTAGGCGGGGGGGCAGATACGCAGTATTTT
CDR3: CAGALGGGADTQYF

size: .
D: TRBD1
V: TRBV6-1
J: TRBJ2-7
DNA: TGTGCCAGCATCCGGTCCAGGGGGATCGACGAGCAGTACTTC
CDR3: CASIRSRGIDEQYF

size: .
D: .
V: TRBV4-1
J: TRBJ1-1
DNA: TGCGCCAGCAGCTCGCAGGGGATCGGCTTGGGCACTGAAGCTTTCTTT
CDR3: CASSSQGIGLGTEAFF

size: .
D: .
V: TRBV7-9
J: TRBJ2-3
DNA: TGTGCCAGCAGCTTAGATTACTCTGAAACGAGCACAGATACGCAGTATTTT
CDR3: CASSLDYSETSTDTQYF

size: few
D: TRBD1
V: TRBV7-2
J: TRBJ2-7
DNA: TGTGCCAGCACTCCATCGACAGGGAGCTCCTACGAGCAGTACTTC
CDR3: CASTPSTGSSYEQYF

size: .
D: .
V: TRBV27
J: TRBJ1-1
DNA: TGTGCCAGCAGTTTATCGGGGGGAGTGAACACTGAAGCTTTCTTT
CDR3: CASSLSGGVNTEAFF

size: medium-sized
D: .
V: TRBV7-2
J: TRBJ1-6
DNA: TGTGCCAGCAGCTTAGCGTCGGGGTCTTCATCACCCCTCCACTTT
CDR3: CASSLASGSSSPLHF

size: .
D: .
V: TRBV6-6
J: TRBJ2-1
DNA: TGTGCCAGCCAGAGGAAGTGGAGCTCCTACAATGAGCAGTTCTTC
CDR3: CASQRKWSSYNEQFF

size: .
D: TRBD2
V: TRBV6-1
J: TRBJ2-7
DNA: TGTGCCAGCAGTGAAAATCTAGCGGGACACTCCTACGAGCAGTACTTC
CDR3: CASSENLAGHSYEQYF

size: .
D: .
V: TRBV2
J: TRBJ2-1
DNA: TGTGCCAGCGGCCTGGGGCCCTCTGAGCAGTTCTTC
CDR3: CASGLGPSEQFF

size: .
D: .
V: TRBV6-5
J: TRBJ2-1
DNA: TGTGCCAGCAGTTTAGGGGGGGCAAGGAATGAGCAGTTCTTC
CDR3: CASSLGGARNEQFF

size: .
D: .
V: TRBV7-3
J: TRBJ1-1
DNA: TGTGCCAGCAGCCGCGGGACGGTCAACACTGAAGCTTTCTTT
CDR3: CASSRGTVNTEAFF

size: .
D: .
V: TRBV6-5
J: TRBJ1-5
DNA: TGTGCCAGCAGTTATGCCAGGGACAATCAGCCCCAGCATTTT
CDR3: CASSYARDNQPQHF

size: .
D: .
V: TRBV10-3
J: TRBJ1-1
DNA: TGTGCCATCAGACCGACGATGAACCCAGGCACTGAAGCTTTCTTT
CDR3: CAIRPTMNPGTEAFF

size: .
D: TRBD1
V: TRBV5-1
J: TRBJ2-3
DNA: TGCGCCAGCAGCTTCCGGGACAGTAGTTTGGGAGATACGCAGTATTTT
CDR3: CASSFRDSSLGDTQYF

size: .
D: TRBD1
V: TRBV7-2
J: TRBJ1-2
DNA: TGTGCCAGCAGCCAGACCCCGGGACAGGACTATGGCTACACCTTC
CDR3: CASSQTPGQDYGYTF

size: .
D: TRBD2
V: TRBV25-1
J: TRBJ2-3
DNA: TGTGCCAGCAACCCTAGCGGACCTAACACAGATACGCAGTATTTT
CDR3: CASNPSGPNTDTQYF

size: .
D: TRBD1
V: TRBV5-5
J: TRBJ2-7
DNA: TGTGCCACCAGCCCGAGGTCAGGGGGTGTGTCCGAACCCTACGAGCAGTACTTC
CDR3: CATSPRSGGVSEPYEQYF

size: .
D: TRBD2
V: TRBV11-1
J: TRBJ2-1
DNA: TGTGCCAGCAGCCGAATGGGGGGAGGGGAGCAGTTCTTC
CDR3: CASSRMGGGEQFF

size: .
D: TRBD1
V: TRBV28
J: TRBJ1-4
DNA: TGTGCCAGCTTCTACCGGGACAGGGAAAAACTGTTTTTT
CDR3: CASFYRDREKLFF

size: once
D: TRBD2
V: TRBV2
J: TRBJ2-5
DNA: TGTGCCAGCAGTGAACGACTAGCGGGGACAGAGACCCAGTACTTC
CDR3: CASSERLAGTETQYF

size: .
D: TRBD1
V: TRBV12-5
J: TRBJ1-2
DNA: TGTGCTAGTGCCTACGGACAGGGGGCATATGGCTACACCTTC
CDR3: CASAYGQGAYGYTF

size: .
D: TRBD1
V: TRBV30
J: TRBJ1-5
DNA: TGTGCCTGGAGTGTTGTCAGGGGGCATCAGCCCCAGCATTTT
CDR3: CAWSVVRGHQPQHF